A single sample gave rise to the 15 T cell receptor beta chains below, sequenced in a study of CD8 T cells in ankylosing spondylitis. The antigens these receptors bind are not known. MiXCR, run by TCRdb on the 5' RACE reads, gives a single entry per CDR3 protein. The sample records approximately 400,000 distinct CDR3 sequences, about 25% being singletons. The study, taken as a whole, reports: One TCR beta motif, made up of roughly 8 highly homologous variants, appeared characteristic of ankylosing spondylitis blood.

The sequencing sample was made of blood, either unsorted or a sorted T cell fraction (not recorded which). These receptors all come from a male donor with ankylosing spondylitis.

The rearrangement links TRBV5-1 to TRBJ2-2; 11 bases align to TRBD2. Germline CDR1 and CDR2: SGHRS and YFSETQ. There are 15 residues in the CDR3. Unmatched junction bases numbered 1, after V lost 5 bases and J lost 1 base. CDR3 loop: CASSGTSGNTGELFF. The CDR3 nucleotides read TGCGCCAGCAGTGGGACTAGCGGGAACACCGGGGAGCTGTTTTTT.

The J gene is TRBJ2-1, the V gene TRBV5-1, with TRBD1 matching 8 bases. This CDR3 region has 15 residues. The germline V gene has CDR1 SGHRS and CDR2 YFSETQ. The V and J ends lost 3 bases and 0 bases, in that order; junction bases with no gene match: 2. The CDR3 DNA follows: TGCGCCAGCAGCTGGGACAGGAACTCCTACAATGAGCAGTTCTTC. Its protein is CASSWDRNSYNEQFF. Full variable domain (outside the CDR3, taken from reference TRBV5-1 and TRBJ2-1): KAGVTQTPRYLIKTRGQQVTLSCSPISGHRSVSWYQQTPGQGLQFLFEYFSETQRNKGNFPGRFSGRQFSNSRSEMNVSTLELGDSALYLCASSWDRNSYNEQFFGPGTRLTVL.

V is TRBV5-1 and J is TRBJ2-1, with TRBD1 as a possible D gene (5 bases). V was shortened by 0 bases and J by 8 bases, with 15 bases between the two germline ends. CDR1 is SGHRS, CDR2 YFSETQ, per germline. CDR3 size: 15 residues. CDR3 nucleotide sequence: TGCGCCAGCAGCTTGGTTGTGGTAGGGGCGGATGAGCAGTTCTTC. The encoded protein is CASSLVVVGADEQFF.

This clonotype has more than one count but fewer than ten. The chain recombines TRBV19 with TRBJ2-5, with TRBD2 matching over 9 bases. Trimming at V came to 4 bases and at J to 5 bases, leaving 8 bases not matched to a gene. Germline V gene sequence: CDR1 LNHDA, CDR2 SQIVND (reference sequence). This CDR3 comprises 15 residues. The CDR3 loop is CASSTGSGSWETQYF. CDR3 coding DNA: TGTGCCAGTAGTACAGGTAGCGGGAGTTGGGAGACCCAGTACTTC.

In its sample, this clonotype was seen a few times. The rearrangement links TRBV18 to TRBJ2-5; perhaps TRBD1 as D (6 bases). Trimming left V 2 bases short and J 2 bases short, with 15 bases between. Looked up from germline, CDR1 is KGHSH and CDR2 is LQKENI. The CDR3 extends over 16 amino acids. CDR3 residues: CASSPIMVTGQETQYF. The CDR3 DNA is TGTGCCAGCTCACCAATAATGGTCACAGGGCAAGAGACCCAGTACTTC.

This chain connects TRBV4-1 to TRBJ1-4, with TRBD1 matching 7 bases. V trimming: 0 bases; J trimming: 3 bases; junction bases outside the gene matches: 7. Germline CDR1 is MGHRA and CDR2 is YSYEKL. CDR3 length equals 17 residues. The CDR3 DNA reads TGCGCCAGCAGCCAAGACGGCAGGGGGGATGCTAATGAAAAACTGTTTTTT. Protein sequence: CASSQDGRGDANEKLFF.

The CDR3 region is CASRIGSTEAFF. In DNA, the CDR3 is TGTGCCAGCAGGATTGGCAGCACTGAAGCTTTCTTT. The gene calls are TRBV7-2 and TRBJ1-1; unclear D gene. This CDR3 is built from 12 residues. Germline V lookup: CDR1 SGHTA, CDR2 FQGNSA. V lost 6 bases, J lost 4 bases, and 9 bases lay in between. The complete variable domain, with remaining parts taken from reference TRBV7-2 and TRBJ1-1, reads GAGVSQSPSNKVTEKGKDVELRCDPISGHTALYWYRQSLGQGLEFLIYFQGNSAPDKSGLPSDRFSAERTGGSVSTLTIQRTQQEDSAVYLCASRIGSTEAFFGQGTRLTVV.

This clonotype was counted between two and nine times. The J gene is TRBJ2-5, the V gene TRBV9; D uncertain. The CDR3 runs to 13 residues. The germline V and J ends were trimmed by 0 bases and 9 bases, with 12 bases remaining between them. The germline V gene has CDR1 SGDLS and CDR2 YYNGEE. CDR3 residues: CASSVDLNPPQYF. In DNA form, the CDR3 reads TGTGCCAGCAGCGTAGACCTCAATCCACCCCAGTACTTC.

The rearrangement joins TRBV5-8 to TRBJ2-5, with 15 bases matching TRBD2. The CDR3 sequence is 16 residues long. V trimming: 2 bases; J trimming: 5 bases; junction bases outside the gene matches: 4. CDR1 is SGHTS, CDR2 YDEGEE, per germline. Here the CDR3 DNA reads TGTGCCAGCAGCTTCGGGACTAGCGGGGGGAAGGAGACCCAGTACTTC. It is translated as CASSFGTSGGKETQYF.

CDR3 region: CASSLGGRNEAFF. The DNA for the CDR3 is TGTGCCAGCAGCTTAGGAGGGAGAAATGAAGCTTTCTTT. V and J are TRBV7-6 and TRBJ1-1, with unresolved D. V shed 1 base and J shed 7 bases, with 10 bases lying between them. Per germline, CDR1 SGHVS and CDR2 FNYEAQ. The CDR3 length is 13 residues. Full variable domain (rest looked up from reference TRBV7-6 and TRBJ1-1): GAGVSQSPRYKVTKRGQDVALRCDPISGHVSLYWYRQALGQGPEFLTYFNYEAQQDKSGLPNDRFSAERPEGSISTLTIQRTEQRDSAMYRCASSLGGRNEAFFGQGTRLTVV.

The table lists this clonotype with a few counts. CDR3 sequence: CASTRGGHRSYNEQFF. As DNA, the CDR3 is TGTGCCAGCACCAGAGGAGGGCACCGGTCCTACAATGAGCAGTTCTTC. This chain uses TRBV6-1 with TRBJ2-1, with D possibly matching TRBD2 (6 bases). The CDR3 is 16 residues long. Germline loops: CDR1 MNHNS, CDR2 SASEGT. V lost 7 bases, J lost 1 base, and 17 bases lay in between.

The V and J genes are TRBV21-1 and TRBJ2-2; TRBD1, the D gene given by the table, was not confirmed from the DNA. TRBV21-1 is deemed a pseudogene. The CDR3 sequence is 12 residues long. The CDR3 bases are TGTGCCAGCAGCAACCCCCCCGGGGAGCTGTTTTTT. Amino acids: CASSNPPGELFF.

V and J are TRBV20-1 and TRBJ1-2; possibly TRBD1 for D (6 bases). Germline V gives CDR1 DFQATT, CDR2 SNEGSKA (reference sequence). Trimming took off 6 bases at V and 1 base at J, with 12 bases between the two ends. The CDR3 is 13 residues long. Written as DNA, the CDR3 is TGCAGTGCGCACGACAGGAATAACTATGGCTACACCTTC. The encoded protein is CSAHDRNNYGYTF.

The table lists this clonotype with a few counts. This sequence joins TRBV27 and TRBJ1-1; 10 bases align to TRBD1. The V gene's germline CDR1 is MNHEY and CDR2 SMNVEV (reference sequence). The CDR3 is 14 residues long. The trim removed 6 bases at V and 4 bases at J, leaving 5 bases unmatched. CDR3 amino acids: CASRKRTGGTEAFF. CDR3 sequence (DNA): TGTGCCAGCAGAAAAAGGACAGGGGGCACTGAAGCTTTCTTT.

Only a few counts were recorded for this clonotype. The chain links TRBV7-9 to TRBJ2-1, with 12 bases lining up with TRBD2. CDR3 size: 15 residues. J gave up 7 bases and V 7 bases, and 8 bases lay outside the gene matches. Germline loops: CDR1 SEHNR, CDR2 FQNEAQ (reference sequence). DNA of the CDR3: TGTGCCAGCATGCCGCTAGCGGGAGGGCCGAATGAGCAGTTCTTC. The encoded protein is CASMPLAGGPNEQFF.